This TCR beta chain was identified in a study of T-cell reconstitution after alpha-beta-depleted transplantation in children. Germline values: CDR1 SQVTM, CDR2 ANQGSEA. V gave up 3 bases and J gave up 2 bases, with 10 bases separating them. CDR3 length: 13 residues. This sample's TCRbeta library carried unique molecular identifier barcodes. TCRdb re-derived calls from the PCR reads in MiXCR, one entry per CDR3 protein. The sample has under 750,000 distinct CDR3 sequences; approximately 22% are singletons. A note on this clonotype: Its target is not known.

Study-wide points: T-cell counts and diversity at one year post-transplant came mainly from newly produced T cells. Surviving recipient T cells and thymic progenitors underlay high day-60 TCRbeta diversity in some patients. About two months after transplant, alpha-beta T cells reportedly came from several hundred expanded graft clones.

The chain joins TRBV29-1 to TRBJ2-5, with D perhaps matching TRBD1 (5 bases). The clonotype comes from a boy younger than two who had a stem cell transplant for acute myeloid leukemia, so the T cells may come from the graft donor. Sequenced here: PBMCs, mostly from graft donor cells, sampled 360 days after TCRalphabeta/CD19-depleted stem cell transplant. The CDR3 is CSVDQGQQETQYF. CDR3 sequence (DNA): TGCAGCGTTGATCAGGGCCAGCAAGAGACCCAGTACTTC.